Detailed here is one T cell receptor beta chain. These data originate in a study of blood T cell repertoires in COVID-19. For the study at large: COVID-19 samples, acute and convalescent, were from the United States, Italy and Spain. PBMCs, B-cell-depleted T cells, or T cells provided the cDNA or gDNA that made up the material.

CDR1 and CDR2 (germline): LNHDA, SQIVND (reference sequence). There are 13 residues in the CDR3. J gave up 3 bases and V 6 bases, and 4 bases lay outside the gene matches. Seattle patients were enrolled during active infection and followed longitudinally. Original processing methods: Amplification from reference gene primers served as the basis for estimated nucleated cell counts. Repertoires were generated with immunoSEQ multiplex PCR, while TCRdb's copy carries only in-frame clones and drops some. That table furnishes V, J and clone size, whereas the DNA furnished D and trimming. Among approximately 250,000 clones listed, 85% were seen once.

Sequenced: peripheral blood. V and J are TRBV19 and TRBJ1-2, with 7 bases fitting TRBD1. The TCR sequence derives from a man aged 50-59 years with COVID-19, enrolled during active disease. CDR3 sequence (DNA): TGTGCCAGTAGAAGACAGGGCGACTATGGCTACACCTTC. It encodes CASRRQGDYGYTF.